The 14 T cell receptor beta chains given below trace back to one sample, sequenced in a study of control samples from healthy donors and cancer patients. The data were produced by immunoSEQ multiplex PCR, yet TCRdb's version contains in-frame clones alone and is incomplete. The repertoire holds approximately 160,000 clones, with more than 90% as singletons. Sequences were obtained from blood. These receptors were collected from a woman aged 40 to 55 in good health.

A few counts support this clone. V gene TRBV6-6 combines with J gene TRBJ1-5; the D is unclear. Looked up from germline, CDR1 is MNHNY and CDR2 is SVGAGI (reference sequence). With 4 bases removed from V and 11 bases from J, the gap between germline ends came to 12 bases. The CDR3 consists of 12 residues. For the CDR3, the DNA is TGTGCCAGCAGTTCCCCGGGTCTTTCCCAGCATTTT. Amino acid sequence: CASSSPGLSQHF.

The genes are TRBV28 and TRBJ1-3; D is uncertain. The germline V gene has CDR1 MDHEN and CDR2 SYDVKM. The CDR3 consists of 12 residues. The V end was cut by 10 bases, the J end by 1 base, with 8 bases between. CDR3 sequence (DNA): TGTGCCACCCGGAGATCTGGAAACACCATATATTTT. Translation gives CATRRSGNTIYF.

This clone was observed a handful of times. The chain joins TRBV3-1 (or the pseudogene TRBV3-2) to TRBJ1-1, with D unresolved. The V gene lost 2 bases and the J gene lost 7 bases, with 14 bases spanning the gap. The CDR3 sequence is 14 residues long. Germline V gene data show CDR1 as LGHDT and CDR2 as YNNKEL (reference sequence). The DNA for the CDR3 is TGTGCCAGCAGCCAATATCTGGGGAAAGGTGAAGCTTTCTTT. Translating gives CASSQYLGKGEAFF.

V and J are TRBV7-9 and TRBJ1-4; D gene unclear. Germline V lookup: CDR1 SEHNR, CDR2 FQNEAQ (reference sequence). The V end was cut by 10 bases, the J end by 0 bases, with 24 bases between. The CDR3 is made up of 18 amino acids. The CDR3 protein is CAINTVIQEPSTNEKLFF. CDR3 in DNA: TGTGCCATCAACACTGTAATCCAGGAGCCCTCAACTAATGAAAAACTGTTTTTT. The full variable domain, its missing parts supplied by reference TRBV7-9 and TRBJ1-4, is DTGVSQNPRHKITKRGQNVTFRCDPISEHNRLYWYRQTLGQGPEFLTYFQNEAQLEKSRLLSDRFSAERPKGSFSTLEIQRTEQGDSAMYLCAINTVIQEPSTNEKLFFGSGTQLSVL.

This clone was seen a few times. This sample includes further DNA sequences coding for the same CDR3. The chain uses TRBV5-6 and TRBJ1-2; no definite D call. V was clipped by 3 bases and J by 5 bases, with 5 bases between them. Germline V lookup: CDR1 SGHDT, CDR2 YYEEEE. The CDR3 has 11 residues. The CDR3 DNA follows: TGTGCCAGCAGCTACCTATATGGCTACACCTTC. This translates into CASSYLYGYTF.

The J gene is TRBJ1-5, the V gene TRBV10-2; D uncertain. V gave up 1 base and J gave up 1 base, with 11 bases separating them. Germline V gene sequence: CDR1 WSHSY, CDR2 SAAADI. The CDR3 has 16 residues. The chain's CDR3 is CASSEWGAGSNQPQHF. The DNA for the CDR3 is TGCGCCAGCAGTGAGTGGGGTGCCGGAAGCAATCAGCCCCAGCATTTT.

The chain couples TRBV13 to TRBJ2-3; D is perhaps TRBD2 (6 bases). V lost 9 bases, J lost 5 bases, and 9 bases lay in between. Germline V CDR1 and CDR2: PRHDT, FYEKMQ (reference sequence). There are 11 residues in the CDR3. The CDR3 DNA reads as TGTGCCAGTCCCGGGGGAGATACGCAGTATTTT. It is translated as CASPGGDTQYF.

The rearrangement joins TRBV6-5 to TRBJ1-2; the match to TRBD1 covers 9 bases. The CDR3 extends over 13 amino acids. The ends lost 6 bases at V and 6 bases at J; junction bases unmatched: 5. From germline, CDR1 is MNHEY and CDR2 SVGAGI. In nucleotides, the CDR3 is TGTGCCAGCAGGGACAGGGGCGCCGATGGCTACACCTTC. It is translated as CASRDRGADGYTF.

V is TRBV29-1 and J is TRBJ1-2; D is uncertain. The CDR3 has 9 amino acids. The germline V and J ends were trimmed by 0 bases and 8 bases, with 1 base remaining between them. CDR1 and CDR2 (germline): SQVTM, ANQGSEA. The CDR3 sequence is CSVEEGYTF. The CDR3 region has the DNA TGCAGCGTTGAAGAGGGCTACACCTTC.

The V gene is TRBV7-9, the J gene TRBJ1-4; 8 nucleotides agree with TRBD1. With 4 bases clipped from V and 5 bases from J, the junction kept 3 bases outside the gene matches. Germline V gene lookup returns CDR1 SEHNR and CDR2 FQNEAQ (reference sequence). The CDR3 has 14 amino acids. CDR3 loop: CASSSGDRNEKLFF. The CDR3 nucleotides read TGTGCCAGCAGCTCCGGGGACAGGAATGAAAAACTGTTTTTT. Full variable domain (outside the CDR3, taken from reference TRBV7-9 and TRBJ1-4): DTGVSQNPRHKITKRGQNVTFRCDPISEHNRLYWYRQTLGQGPEFLTYFQNEAQLEKSRLLSDRFSAERPKGSFSTLEIQRTEQGDSAMYLCASSSGDRNEKLFFGSGTQLSVL.

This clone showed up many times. CDR3 region: CASSSYPSGGTETQYF. CDR3 in DNA: TGTGCCAGCAGTTCCTATCCTAGCGGAGGGACCGAGACCCAGTACTTC. The chain uses TRBV27 and TRBJ2-5, with TRBD2 matching 7 bases. This CDR3 contains 16 residues. The V gene end was trimmed by 4 bases and the J gene end by 5 bases; junction bases not matched to a gene: 13. Germline V gene sequence: CDR1 MNHEY, CDR2 SMNVEV (reference sequence).

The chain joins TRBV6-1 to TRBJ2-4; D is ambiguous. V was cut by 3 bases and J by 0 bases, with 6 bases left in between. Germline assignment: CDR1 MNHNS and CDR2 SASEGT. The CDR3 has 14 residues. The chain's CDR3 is CASSDPIAKNIQYF. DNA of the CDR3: TGTGCCAGCAGTGATCCAATAGCCAAAAACATTCAGTACTTC.

The CDR3 protein is CASSDPGTAAKDREYF. CDR3 sequence (DNA): TGCGCCAGCAGTGATCCGGGGACGGCCGCGAAGGATAGGGAGTATTTT. The rearrangement links TRBV10-2 to TRBJ2-3; D may match TRBD1 or TRBD2 (5 bases each). Germline V gene lookup returns CDR1 WSHSY and CDR2 SAAADI. The CDR3 sequence is 16 residues long. Trimming took 3 bases from V and 13 from J, leaving 26 bases between them.

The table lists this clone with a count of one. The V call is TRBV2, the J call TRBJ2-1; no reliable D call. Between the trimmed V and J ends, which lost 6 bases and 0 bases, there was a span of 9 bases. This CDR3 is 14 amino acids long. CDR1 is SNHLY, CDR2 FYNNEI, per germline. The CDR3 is CASRRFSSYNEQFF. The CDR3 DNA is TGTGCCAGCAGGAGGTTTAGCTCCTACAATGAGCAGTTCTTC.